This T cell receptor (beta chain) was captured in a study of cytomegalovirus exposure and HLA in healthy donors (dated by TCRdb to about 2017). Some background on the complete study: An earlier analysis of roughly 570 of the donors reported approximately 300 Gb of sequence data and some 110 million unique TCR beta sequences obtained from about 179 million T cells. An early release covering 550 to 650 HLA-typed donors comprised approximately 290 gigabases of sequencing data and 65 million to 100 million unique TCR sequences. Of the roughly 400 genotyped donors, approximately 83% fell in the genetic ancestry cluster associated with self-reported Caucasian donors. The study was designed to test whether signatures of past pathogen exposure could be identified by cataloging public T cell receptors. The study profiled the T cell repertoires of hundreds of subjects by immunosequencing and related them to cytomegalovirus serostatus. Along with the approximately 670-subject first cohort, a separate validation cohort of over a hundred different subjects was used. To predict cytomegalovirus infection status, the study brought together high-throughput TCR immunosequencing, statistical association of individual TCRs with disease status, and machine learning. In a later analysis, previously published TCR beta repertoires from 550 to 750 donors were re-analyzed and high-resolution HLA genotyping was added so that TCR occurrence patterns could be studied. The later analysis used no new phenotypic data to find candidate immune exposures, relying instead on TCR beta sequences and their occurrence across donors. An earlier analysis of fewer than 700 of the donors applied high-throughput TCR beta sequencing to assess whether each TCR beta V gene segment acted as functional or pseudogenic. Alongside the repertoire data, information on donor age, sex, ethnicity and CMV serostatus was compiled. A later genetic analysis took genome-wide SNP genotypes for about three fifths of the 666 donors and used that subset as a discovery cohort. All discovery cohort repertoires had been generated using a single sequencing platform. HLA typing covered class I and class II loci at four-digit resolution. The number of donors typed differed by locus, with about 629-630 for A, B, C, DRB1 and DQB1, about 500 for DQA1, approximately 570 for DPA1, and around 450 for DPB1. About 5 DR-DQ haplotypes were handled as single units for association and clustering, since linkage in the cohort was strong. Across approximately 400 genotyped donors of the cohort, an average of about 220,000 unique TCR beta nucleotide sequences per donor were sequenced, and approximately 17% of those sequences were non-productive.

Study-wide findings and limitations: When HLA alleles, especially DR and DQ, strongly co-occurred, attributing TCR associations to individual alleles was difficult. The presence/absence analyses assumed that sequencing depth was roughly uniform across donors, and that assumption may not be true. Compared with the approximately 670-donor mean, donors in an Asian-associated ancestry cluster had fewer N-insertions in productive TCRs, according to a later genetic analysis. A cluster of highly shared sequence variants was judged likely to be a technical artifact of the sequencing pipeline. Because the 87-base-pair reads could not distinguish some IMGT-functional V segments, including TRBV6-2 and TRBV6-3, those segments were excluded. Across donors, most TCR sequences were observed very rarely, whereas some public TCRs were present in many individuals. A total of some 180 TCR beta chains were listed by the study as associated with cytomegalovirus. In a later analysis, HLA-associated TCR beta chains showed more clonal expansion and lower generation probabilities than non-associated chains that were equally common. Most CMV-associated TCR beta chains appeared to be HLA-restricted in a later analysis, and the HLA associations seemed to be driven largely by CMV exposure. Because some donors lacked HLA typing at each locus, the association tests relied only on the typed subset. Three of the identified cytomegalovirus-associated TCR beta chains were confirmed in vitro to be specific for cytomegalovirus antigens. It was suggested by the authors that the approach could potentially be generalized to other disease states and immunological phenotypes. Linkage disequilibrium might explain the correlated functional status among segregating V segments, but an unknown experimental factor could not be excluded. Specific HLA alleles were associated with 18,000 or so TCR beta sequences at a false discovery rate of 0.05 in a later analysis. Only TCR beta chains were sequenced in this cohort, and the absence of alpha or paired-chain data limited detectable features. CMV serostatus was the only immune exposure information available for the cohort. Cytomegalovirus status was reported to be diagnosed by the classifier with high specificity and sensitivity in both the original and validation cohorts. Several of the top co-occurrence clusters appeared to be linked to parvovirus B19, influenza, CMV and Epstein-Barr virus, according to a later analysis. In a later analysis, the rate of TCR association differed among HLA loci, with DRB1 alleles having the most associated TCRs and HLA-C alleles having the fewest. A further reported finding was that TCR beta sequences accurately predicted the HLA-A and HLA-B alleles for most subjects in the first cohort. Because counts were too low, fewer than 20 rarely observed V segments, including chromosome 9 orphons, were excluded from the earlier analysis of 587 of the donors. In an earlier analysis of 500 to 650 of the donors, most TCR beta V segments appeared in productive rearrangements about 87% or about 30% of the time, broadly matching IMGT annotations. A later genetic analysis associated a missense DCLRE1C variant with V-gene and J-gene trimming of TCR beta chains, and an independent cohort replicated the association.

Libraries were built with the immunoSEQ multiplex PCR assay. For the multiplex PCR, a mixture combining 60 forward primers for TCR Vbeta segments and 13 reverse primers for TCR Jbeta segments was used. Amplification of the CDR3 region of rearranged TCR beta genes was performed with a multiplex PCR assay on genomic DNA. The amplified TCR beta libraries were sequenced on the Illumina HiSeq System as 87-base-pair reads. As for how the authors treated the data: Across the roughly 640 repertoires, a later analysis counted 60 million to 90 million unique TCR beta chains, 8.5 million to 12 million of which were shared by at least two donors. A nearest-neighbor algorithm error-corrected the raw reads and collapsed the reads into unique sequences, merging closely related sequences to remove PCR and sequencing errors. Alignment of CDR3 sequences to IMGT reference sequences was used to assign V, D and J gene segments. Each retained sequence needed at least a six-nucleotide match to both a V gene segment and a J gene segment. Rearrangements were called productive when the CDR3 lacked stop codons and stayed in frame with V and J; all others were non-productive. Following IMGT convention, CDR3 was defined as the stretch from the second conserved V-encoded cysteine up to the conserved J-encoded phenylalanine. The earlier analysis of roughly 590 of the donors excluded any sequence lacking an unambiguous match to a single V gene segment. In an earlier analysis of more than 500 of the donors, a V segment was called functional when productive rearrangements were above 56.7%, and segregating when the standard deviation between donors exceeded 5%. A statistical classification framework was built to diagnose cytomegalovirus status from the catalog of TCR beta chain sequences. A later analysis assigned V and J genes by comparing TCR nucleotide sequences with IMGT/GENE-DB human TR gene sequences. In a later analysis, CDR3 sequences and most-parsimonious VDJ recombination scenarios were assigned using the TCRdist pipeline. In a later analysis, each TCR beta chain was defined by its CDR3 amino acid sequence together with its V-gene family, and reads lacking a unique V-gene family were excluded. To address suspected cross-contamination and a sequencing artifact, a later analysis removed around 590 highly shared, low-generation-probability nucleotide sequences. In a later analysis, a clonal expansion index for each public chain was calculated from normalized within-repertoire ranks of inferred template counts. Generation probabilities in a later analysis came from a VDJ recombination model fitted to out-of-frame rearrangements, and those results were checked against IGoR. A later analysis scored TCR-TCR, TCR-HLA and TCR-CMV co-occurrence with hypergeometric tests, applying a repertoire-size bias correction to TCR pairs. To estimate false discovery rates, a later analysis permuted the HLA or CMV assignments 20 times. In a later analysis, co-occurring TCRs were grouped with DBSCAN, and TCRdist sequence similarity was added when clustering was performed within HLA-allele-positive subsets. Repertoires with fewer than 30,000 or more than 120,000 public chains, plus five repertoires with anomalous nucleotide sharing, were excluded from co-occurrence clustering. Held by TCRdb, this immuneACCESS table contains in-frame sequences only and omits some clones. Under half of the omission traces to an unresolved V gene where checked; the cause of the rest is unknown. V, J and clone size reflect that table, while D and trimming were determined from the DNA. The sample includes some 110,000 clones, with about 81% observed a single time. In total, the top ten clones hold around 2.1% of the sample.

The cohort consisted of 670 or so healthy bone marrow donors. All cohort members were sampled while nominally healthy, although unrecorded immune exposures were likely present. The donor was CMV seronegative and belonged to the group of around 400 seronegative cohort members. A peripheral blood sample was collected from each donor, and TCR beta sequencing was performed on peripheral blood mononuclear cells. The Qiagen DNeasy Blood Extraction Kit was used to extract genomic DNA from the blood cell samples. The CDR3, cysteine through phenylalanine, is 13 amino acids long. CDR3 DNA is the only sequence kept; it has 39 bases, read in frame from the first base. CDR1 and CDR2 are read off the germline V gene as SGHTA and FQGNSA. V loses 5 bases, J loses 3 bases, and the germline ends lie 10 bases apart. Of note for this clone: The antigen this receptor binds is unknown. The record has no base qualities; no much larger clone is one base away.

The chain is encoded by TRBV7-2 joined to TRBJ1-2; the D segment could be TRBD1, given 5 matching bases. The source is a man under 40 in good health and CMV-seronegative. The sequencing input was PBMCs. The DNA sequence is given as TGTGCCAGCAGCCCTCAGGGATACTATGGCTACACCTTC. Its protein is CASSPQGYYGYTF.